Reported below is one T cell receptor (beta chain). This clone was detected once. It lacks a known antigen. Base qualities are missing; no much larger clone stands one base away. Receptor libraries were prepared by the immunoSEQ multiplex PCR assay. For the multiplex PCR, a mixture combining 60 forward primers for TCR Vbeta segments and 13 reverse primers for TCR Jbeta segments was used. The CDR3 region of rearranged TCR beta genes was amplified from genomic DNA by a multiplex PCR assay. The Illumina HiSeq System was used to sequence the amplified TCR beta libraries as 87-base-pair reads. Per the authors' processing: A later analysis tallied tens of millions of unique TCR beta chains across the 666 repertoires, and approximately 11 million of those chains were shared by two or more donors. Raw reads were error-corrected and collapsed into unique sequences with a nearest-neighbor algorithm that merged closely related sequences to remove PCR and sequencing errors. V, D and J gene segments were assigned by aligning CDR3 sequences to IMGT reference sequences. Each retained sequence needed at least a six-nucleotide match to both a V gene segment and a J gene segment. A rearrangement counted as productive if the CDR3 had no stop codons and remained in frame with V and J, and every other rearrangement counted as non-productive. CDR3 was defined according to IMGT convention as the region running from the second conserved V-encoded cysteine to the conserved J-encoded phenylalanine. Sequences without an unambiguous match to a single V gene segment were excluded from the earlier analysis of about 600 of the donors. An earlier analysis of 550 to 650 of the donors classified V segments as functional when productive rearrangements were above 56.7% and as segregating when the standard deviation between donors was above 5%. A statistical classification framework was built for diagnosing cytomegalovirus status from the catalog of TCR beta chain sequences. In a later analysis, TCR nucleotide sequences were compared against IMGT/GENE-DB human TR gene sequences so that V and J genes could be assigned. Using the TCRdist pipeline, a later analysis assigned CDR3 sequences along with most-parsimonious VDJ recombination scenarios. A later analysis defined each TCR beta chain by its CDR3 amino acid sequence plus V-gene family, and excluded reads lacking a unique V-gene family. As a way to deal with suspected cross-contamination and a sequencing artifact, a later analysis dropped 450 to 700 nucleotide sequences that were highly shared and had low generation probability. For each public chain, a later analysis derived a clonal expansion index from normalized ranks of inferred template counts within each repertoire. In a later analysis, generation probabilities were computed using a VDJ recombination model fitted to out-of-frame rearrangements, and the results were checked against IGoR. In a later analysis, hypergeometric tests were used to score TCR-TCR, TCR-HLA and TCR-CMV co-occurrence, with a repertoire-size bias correction applied to TCR pairs. False discovery rates were estimated in a later analysis by permuting HLA or CMV assignments 20 times. In a later analysis, co-occurring TCRs were grouped using DBSCAN, with TCRdist sequence similarity added in when clustering inside HLA-allele-positive subsets. For co-occurrence clustering, repertoires with fewer than 30,000 or more than 120,000 public chains were excluded, along with a handful of repertoires with anomalous nucleotide sharing. Imported from immuneACCESS, the table was reduced by TCRdb to in-frame sequences with V and J called. These copies leave out some clones; in studies compared against another copy, an unresolved V gene accounts for under half, and the cause of the remainder is not known. D and trimming were read from the DNA, whereas the V and J calls and clone size are those reported in that table. Counted in this sample were about 120,000 clones; 78% of them appeared once. 11% of the sample is held by the ten biggest clonotypes.

This entry comes from a study of cytomegalovirus exposure and HLA in healthy donors (dated by TCRdb to about 2017). Regarding the study in general: In an earlier analysis of 450 to 750 of the donors, around 300 Gb of sequence data and approximately 100 million unique TCR beta sequences from about 179 million T cells were reported. An early release that covered roughly 600 HLA-typed donors contained 300 to 350 gigabases of sequencing data and tens of millions of unique TCR sequences. Among the 398 genotyped donors, approximately 76% belonged to the genetic ancestry cluster associated with self-reported Caucasian donors. The study was designed to test whether signatures of past pathogen exposure could be identified by cataloging public T cell receptors. Using immunosequencing, the study profiled T cell repertoires from about 650 subjects and related those repertoires to cytomegalovirus serostatus. Along with the roughly 610-subject first cohort, a separate validation cohort of over a hundred different subjects was used. High-throughput TCR immunosequencing, statistical association of individual TCRs with disease status, and machine learning were combined to predict cytomegalovirus infection status. In a later analysis, previously published TCR beta repertoires from fewer than 750 donors were re-analyzed and high-resolution HLA genotyping was added so that TCR occurrence patterns could be studied. Rather than using new phenotypic data, the later analysis identified candidate immune exposures from TCR beta sequences and from how often those sequences occurred across donors. An earlier analysis of around 540 of the donors applied high-throughput TCR beta sequencing to assess whether each TCR beta V gene segment acted as functional or pseudogenic. Donor age, sex, ethnicity and CMV serostatus were compiled alongside the repertoire data. Genome-wide SNP genotypes for about 65% of the roughly 700 donors were used in a later genetic analysis, which treated that subset as a discovery cohort. All discovery cohort repertoires had been generated on a single sequencing platform. Class I and class II HLA loci were covered by the typing at four-digit resolution. The number of typed donors differed by locus: 629-630 for A, B, C, DRB1 and DQB1; roughly 510 for DQA1; 606 for DPA1; and around 470 for DPB1. Several DR-DQ haplotypes were handled as single units for association and clustering because linkage in the cohort was strong. Among 350 to 400 genotyped donors of the cohort, an average of around 240,000 unique TCR beta nucleotide sequences were sequenced per donor, around 18% of them non-productive.

Taken from cysteine to phenylalanine, the CDR3 has 14 residues. The CDR3 DNA has 42 bases and is translated from base 1. Compared with germline, V lacks 3 bases and J lacks 3 bases; bases without a gene match: 3. From a lookup of the germline V gene (reference sequence), CDR1 and CDR2 are MNHEY and SMNVEV. The cohort comprised fewer than 750 healthy bone marrow donors. Cohort members were all nominally healthy when sampled, although unrecorded immune exposures were likely present. The donor tested CMV seropositive and was one of the 289 seropositive cohort members. Every donor gave a peripheral blood sample, and the peripheral blood mononuclear cells from that sample were used for TCR beta sequencing. Genomic DNA was extracted from the blood cell samples with the Qiagen DNeasy Blood Extraction Kit. General study outcomes and caveats: When HLA alleles, especially DR and DQ, strongly co-occurred, TCR associations were difficult to assign to individual alleles. V-gene and J-gene trimming of TCR beta chains was associated with a missense DCLRE1C variant in a later genetic analysis, and the association was replicated in an independent cohort. According to a later genetic analysis, donors in an Asian-associated ancestry cluster had fewer N-insertions in productive TCRs than the approximately 650-donor mean. A further reported finding was that TCR beta sequences accurately predicted the HLA-A and HLA-B alleles for most subjects in the first cohort. At a false discovery rate of 0.05, a later analysis linked around 15,000 TCR beta sequences to specific HLA alleles. A few of the identified cytomegalovirus-associated TCR beta chains were confirmed in vitro to be specific for cytomegalovirus antigens. Around 16 rarely observed V segments, including chromosome 9 orphons, were excluded from the earlier analysis of about 610 of the donors because counts were too low. Only TCR beta chains were sequenced in this cohort, and the absence of alpha or paired-chain data limited detectable features. A total of fewer than 200 TCR beta chains were listed by the study as associated with cytomegalovirus. The presence/absence analyses assumed that sequencing depth was roughly uniform across donors, and that assumption may not be true. Some IMGT-functional V segments, including TRBV6-2 and TRBV6-3, could not be distinguished by the 87-base-pair reads and were therefore excluded. In a later analysis, several top co-occurrence clusters were reported to appear linked to parvovirus B19, influenza, CMV and Epstein-Barr virus. HLA typing was unavailable for some donors at each locus, so association tests used only the typed subset. In an earlier analysis of about 600 of the donors, most TCR beta V segments appeared in productive rearrangements about 90% or about 30% of the time, broadly matching IMGT annotations. For the cohort, immune exposure information was limited to CMV serostatus. Linkage disequilibrium might explain the correlated functional status among segregating V segments, but an unknown experimental factor could not be excluded. Most CMV-associated TCR beta chains appeared to be HLA-restricted in a later analysis, and the HLA associations seemed to be driven largely by CMV exposure. The authors suggested that the approach could potentially be extended to other disease states and immunological phenotypes. The classifier was reported to diagnose cytomegalovirus status with high specificity and sensitivity in both the original cohort and the validation cohort. In a later analysis, HLA-associated TCR beta chains were found to be more clonally expanded and to have lower generation probabilities than equally common non-associated chains. A cluster of highly shared sequence variants was judged likely to represent a technical artifact of the sequencing pipeline. In a later analysis, TCR association rates were found to vary across HLA loci, with the most associated TCRs seen for DRB1 alleles and the fewest for HLA-C alleles. While some public TCRs were present in many individuals, most TCR sequences turned up only very rarely across donors.

The rearrangement joined TRBV27 to TRBJ2-7, with TRBD1 identical over 9 junction bases. The material sequenced was PBMCs. The clonotype comes from a man aged 25 to 40 in good health and CMV-seropositive. The nucleotide sequence is TGTGCCAGCAGTTTCGGGACAGGGAACTACGAGCAGTACTTC. Its coded protein is CASSFGTGNYEQYF.